The clone carrying this T cell receptor beta chain was counted at least ten times. Antigen specificity is unknown. Unmatched junction bases numbered 5, after V lost 4 bases and J lost 4 bases. Looked up from germline, CDR1 is SGHTA and CDR2 is FQGNSA. The CDR3 length is 15 residues. This sample stems from a study of response to subunit inactivated influenza vaccine. Study outcomes and limitations: Authors suggested each seasonal flu vaccination may recruit only limited numbers of new T cells.

From the RT-PCR reads, TCRdb called clonotypes with MiXCR, one entry per CDR3 protein. The table has roughly 550,000 distinct CDR3 sequences, approximately 20% seen once. A further study also used this sample, focusing on T cells expressing NK-cell markers. That report notes: 5'RACE template switching with UMIs produced the TCR beta cDNA. Over 5 donors had dominant NKG2C+ clonotypes that comprised about 1.0-8% of their CD8+ T cells.

This receptor was obtained from a man in his forties or fifties who received an inactivated influenza vaccine. The chain has TRBV7-2 and TRBJ2-3, with 10 bases that match TRBD2. Specimen: CD4+ T cells sorted from PBMCs, collected 12 days after vaccination. The CDR3 region is CASSSSGSAPDTQYF. Here the CDR3 DNA reads TGTGCCAGCAGCTCTAGCGGGAGTGCCCCAGATACGCAGTATTTT.